The 25 T cell receptor beta chains reported below all come from one sample, sequenced in a study of CD8 T cells in Susac syndrome. When the RNA was reverse transcribed, random hexamers were used with an input of about 0.5 to 1 ug. Each CDR3 protein is one row after TCRdb ran MiXCR on the immunoSEQ multiplex PCR reads. The data show 70,000 to 75,000 distinct CDR3 sequences, roughly 93% seen once. What was sequenced was CD4+ T cells from PBMCs. These receptors all come from a human donor with Susac syndrome.

This chain joins TRBV6-5 and TRBJ2-3; D is possibly TRBD2 (7 bases). V was pared by 6 bases and J by 5 bases, with 24 bases between. Germline assignment: CDR1 MNHEY and CDR2 SVGAGI. There are 17 residues in the CDR3. The CDR3: CASSCSGGGGHGDTQYF. In nucleotides, the CDR3 is TGTGCCAGCAGCTGCTCCGGTGGGGGGGGCCACGGAGATACGCAGTATTTT.

This CDR3 reads CASSVGSGGDGETQYF. CDR3 sequence (DNA): TGTGCCAGCAGCGTAGGTAGCGGGGGCGATGGAGAGACCCAGTACTTC. The V and J genes are TRBV9 and TRBJ2-5, with TRBD2 matching 9 bases. The CDR3 covers 16 residues. Germline CDR1 SGDLS, CDR2 YYNGEE. Trimming cost V 0 bases and J 4 bases; bases outside gene matches: 7.

The CDR3 coding sequence is TGCAGTGCTACCTACGGGGGGCGCTGGGAATTCACACCCCTCCACTTT. Translated, it gives CSATYGGRWEFTPLHF. The chain is built from TRBV20-1 and TRBJ1-6, with a weak D call TRBD1 (6 bases). This CDR3 region has 16 residues. Germline CDR1 DFQATT, CDR2 SNEGSKA (reference sequence). V was cut by 4 bases and J by 11 bases, with 24 bases left in between.

V and J are TRBV5-5 and TRBJ2-6, with D possibly TRBD2 on 6 matching bases. Per germline, CDR1 SGHKS and CDR2 YYEKEE (reference sequence). CDR3 length: 18 residues. The V end was cut by 2 bases, the J end by 0 bases, with 15 bases between. The CDR3 protein is CASSFRAQAGSGANVLTF. DNA for the CDR3: TGTGCCAGCAGCTTTAGGGCCCAAGCGGGCTCTGGGGCCAACGTCCTGACTTTC.

J is TRBJ1-1 and V is TRBV19; perhaps TRBD1 as D (5 bases). The CDR3 runs 14 residues. The ends were cut back, 5 bases at V and 2 bases at J, with 12 bases in the middle. The V gene's germline CDR1 is LNHDA and CDR2 SQIVND (reference sequence). Here the CDR3 reads CASSPTTANTEAFF. As DNA, the CDR3 is TGTGCCAGTAGTCCAACGACAGCAAACACTGAAGCTTTCTTT.

The chain is built from TRBV5-1 and TRBJ2-4; 9 positions agree with TRBD1. This CDR3 comprises 16 residues. The V gene's germline CDR1 is SGHRS and CDR2 YFSETQ. J gave up 7 bases and V 3 bases, and 11 bases lay outside the gene matches. The CDR3 sequence: CASSWGTGYGENIQYF. The CDR3 DNA sequence: TGCGCCAGCAGCTGGGGGACAGGGTACGGGGAGAACATTCAGTACTTC.

The chain employs TRBV18 and TRBJ2-7, with 10 bases fitting TRBD1. CDR3 size: 14 residues. The germline gives CDR1 KGHSH, CDR2 LQKENI. With 6 bases clipped from V and 6 bases from J, the junction kept 8 bases outside the gene matches. CDR3 nucleotide sequence: TGTGCCAGCTCGGCCGGGACAGGGGCTCGCGAGCAGTACTTC. Encoded protein: CASSAGTGAREQYF. The variable domain in full, completed from reference TRBV18 and TRBJ2-7, reads NAGVMQNPRHLVRRRGQEARLRCSPMKGHSHVYWYRQLPEEGLKFMVYLQKENIIDESGMPKERFSAEFPKEGPSILRIQQVVRGDSAAYFCASSAGTGAREQYFGPGTRLTVT.

The rearrangement links TRBV20-1 to TRBJ2-5; 8 nucleotides align to TRBD2. The CDR3 is 16 amino acids. The germline gives CDR1 DFQATT, CDR2 SNEGSKA (reference sequence). The V segment lost 3 bases and the J segment 1 base; nucleotides outside the gene matches: 10. The CDR3 here is CSASFRGGLRQETQYF. Here the CDR3 DNA reads TGCAGTGCTAGTTTTCGCGGGGGGCTTCGCCAAGAGACCCAGTACTTC.

The genes are TRBV28 and TRBJ2-5; 9 bases fit TRBD1. CDR1 is MDHEN and CDR2 is SYDVKM in the germline V gene. With 3 bases clipped from V and 1 base from J, the junction kept 3 bases outside the gene matches. The CDR3 has 15 residues. For the CDR3, the DNA is TGTGCCAGCAGTTTGGAGGACAGGGGCCAAGAGACCCAGTACTTC. Translated, it gives CASSLEDRGQETQYF.

The J gene is TRBJ2-2, the V gene TRBV5-1; weak D call: TRBD1 (6 bases). The CDR3 is made up of 17 amino acids. V was shortened by 1 base and J by 6 bases, with 19 bases between the two germline ends. Germline assignment: CDR1 SGHRS and CDR2 YFSETQ. The CDR3 loop reads CASSLLEGTLGSGELFF. CDR3 sequence (DNA): TGCGCCAGCAGCTTGTTGGAAGGGACATTGGGTTCCGGGGAGCTGTTTTTT. Full variable domain (remainder filled in from reference TRBV5-1 and TRBJ2-2): KAGVTQTPRYLIKTRGQQVTLSCSPISGHRSVSWYQQTPGQGLQFLFEYFSETQRNKGNFPGRFSGRQFSNSRSEMNVSTLELGDSALYLCASSLLEGTLGSGELFFGEGSRLTVL.

This chain links TRBV29-1 with TRBJ2-3, with 10 bases aligning to TRBD2. CDR1 and CDR2 from the germline V gene are SQVTM and ANQGSEA. CDR3 size: 16 residues. Trimming took 4 bases from V and 4 from J; bases not matched to a gene: 11. As DNA, the CDR3 is TGCAGCGTTGGAGCCCGGACTAGCGGAAGGGCAGATACGCAGTATTTT. It yields the protein CSVGARTSGRADTQYF.

The chain couples TRBV7-3 to TRBJ2-6; TRBD2 matches at 10 bases. CDR1 and CDR2 from the germline V gene are SGHTA and FQGTGA. There are 17 residues in the CDR3. With 2 bases clipped from V and 0 bases from J, the junction kept 1 base outside the gene matches. The CDR3 DNA reads TGTGCCAGCAGCTTATCTAGCGGGGGCTCTGGGGCCAACGTCCTGACTTTC. Its translation is CASSLSSGGSGANVLTF. The complete variable domain, with remaining parts taken from reference TRBV7-3 and TRBJ2-6, reads GAGVSQTPSNKVTEKGKYVELRCDPISGHTALYWYRQSLGQGPEFLIYFQGTGAADDSGLPNDRFFAVRPEGSVSTLKIQRTERGDSAVYLCASSLSSGGSGANVLTFGAGSRLTVL.

The chain combines TRBV3-1 with TRBJ1-2; 7 bases fit TRBD1. CDR3 length: 14 amino acids. The trim removed 2 bases at V and 7 bases at J, leaving 7 bases unmatched. Looked up from germline, CDR1 is LGHDT and CDR2 is YNNKEL (reference sequence). CDR3 bases: TGTGCCAGCAGCCAACTCGACAGGGCGGGTGGCTACACCTTC. Protein: CASSQLDRAGGYTF.

V is TRBV6-2 or TRBV6-3 and J is TRBJ2-3; possible D gene TRBD1, 6 bases. The CDR3 consists of 15 residues. Trimming cost V 6 bases and J 6 bases, with 19 bases left between them. Germline assignment: CDR1 MNHEY and CDR2 SVGEGT. CDR3 nucleotide sequence: TGTGCCAGCAGCCGCCAGGGGAAAGGGGCGGATACGCAGTATTTT. The encoded protein is CASSRQGKGADTQYF.

This clonotype has just one count. The rearrangement links TRBV4-1 to TRBJ2-7, with D possibly being TRBD1 (7 bases). Germline CDR1 MGHRA, CDR2 YSYEKL. V gave up 4 bases and J gave up 3 bases, with 31 bases separating them. The CDR3 spans 20 residues. CDR3 DNA sequence: TGCGCCAGCAGCCCAGGTTGGGGGGTTAAGACAGGGATCAGAGTCTACGAGCAGTACTTC. Its protein product is CASSPGWGVKTGIRVYEQYF.

The chain employs TRBV7-6 and TRBJ2-5; 12 bases agree with TRBD1. From germline, CDR1 is SGHVS and CDR2 FNYEAQ. The CDR3 totals 15 residues. J was trimmed by 4 bases and V by 4 bases; bases with no gene match: 4. The CDR3 is CASSSRDRGRETQYF. Written as DNA, the CDR3 is TGTGCCAGCAGCTCCCGGGACAGGGGGCGAGAGACCCAGTACTTC.

V usage is TRBV11-2 and J usage is TRBJ1-6; D uncertain. The CDR3 runs to 14 residues. Trimming left V 3 bases short and J 5 bases short, with 8 bases between. CDR1 is SGHAT and CDR2 is FQNNGV in the germline V gene. The chain's CDR3 is CASSFNRDNSPLHF. As DNA, the CDR3 is TGTGCCAGCAGCTTTAATAGGGATAATTCACCCCTCCACTTT. Based on the CDR3 plus reference TRBV11-2 and TRBJ1-6, the full variable domain is EAGVAQSPRYKIIEKRQSVAFWCNPISGHATLYWYQQILGQGPKLLIQFQNNGVVDDSQLPKDRFSAERLKGVDSTLKIQPAKLEDSAVYLCASSFNRDNSPLHFGNGTRLTVT.

This clonotype appeared once. The CDR3 here is CASSSPGLAVRTDTQYF. The CDR3 nucleotides read TGTGCCAGCAGTTCCCCAGGACTAGCTGTCCGCACAGATACGCAGTATTTT. This sequence joins TRBV28 and TRBJ2-3; 8 nucleotides align to TRBD2. J was trimmed by 1 base and V by 4 bases; bases with no gene match: 10. The germline gives CDR1 MDHEN, CDR2 SYDVKM. CDR3 length: 17 residues.

The chain couples TRBV29-1 to TRBJ1-1; D remains ambiguous. There are 14 residues in the CDR3. Per the germline V gene, CDR1 is SQVTM and CDR2 is ANQGSEA. The V gene lost 5 bases and the J gene lost 1 base, with 14 bases spanning the gap. The CDR3 DNA reads as TGCAGCGTTCTATCTGCCGGCCCGAACACTGAAGCTTTCTTT. Translated: CSVLSAGPNTEAFF.

This clonotype has a single count. DNA of the CDR3: TGTGCCAGCAGCCAAGACCTGGCGCCCCACAGGACCTACATGAACACTGAAGCTTTCTTT. Encoded protein: CASSQDLAPHRTYMNTEAFF. V is TRBV3-1 and J is TRBJ1-1, with a tentative D call TRBD1 (5 bases). With 0 bases removed from V and 0 bases from J, the gap between germline ends came to 23 bases. The germline V gene has CDR1 LGHDT and CDR2 YNNKEL (reference sequence). The CDR3 consists of 20 residues. The full variable domain, rest sourced from reference TRBV3-1 and TRBJ1-1, is DTAVSQTPKYLVTQMGNDKSIKCEQNLGHDTMYWYKQDSKKFLKIMFSYNNKELIINETVPNRFSPKSPDKAHLNLHINSLELGDSAVYFCASSQDLAPHRTYMNTEAFFGQGTRLTVV.

This chain connects TRBV7-2 to TRBJ1-6; D is unresolved. V dropped 4 bases and J dropped 7 bases, with 17 bases sitting between them. This CDR3 has 16 residues. The germline gives CDR1 SGHTA, CDR2 FQGNSA. The CDR3 is CASSSLERHRNSPLHF. CDR3 coding DNA: TGTGCCAGCAGCTCGCTGGAACGGCACAGAAATTCACCCCTCCACTTT.

The rearrangement links TRBV4-1 to TRBJ2-5; 12 bases line up with TRBD2. CDR3 length: 18 residues. The germline V gene has CDR1 MGHRA and CDR2 YSYEKL. The trim removed 1 base at V and 2 bases at J, leaving 8 bases unmatched. CDR3: CASSQVKPGTSGQETQYF. The CDR3 DNA reads TGCGCCAGCAGCCAAGTCAAGCCGGGGACTAGCGGGCAAGAGACCCAGTACTTC.

The gene calls are TRBV21-1 and TRBJ1-5; the D call of TRBD1 is as the table states it, not checked on the DNA. TRBV21-1 is shown as a pseudogene. The CDR3 loop spans 19 amino acids. CDR3 nucleotides: TGTGCCAGCAGCAAAGCTGGGGTGACAGGTTTGGGGAGCAATCAGCCCCAGCATTTT. Its translation is CASSKAGVTGLGSNQPQHF.

The rearrangement links TRBV28 to TRBJ2-4, with D unclear. Trimming left V 6 bases short and J 0 bases short, with 9 bases between. From germline, CDR1 is MDHEN and CDR2 SYDVKM. CDR3 length equals 14 residues. The CDR3 is CASRPRLAKNIQYF. CDR3 nucleotide sequence: TGTGCCAGCAGACCTAGGTTAGCCAAAAACATTCAGTACTTC.

CDR3 loop: CASGQGIIDYGYTF. The CDR3 DNA sequence: TGTGCCAGCGGACAGGGGATAATCGACTATGGCTACACCTTC. This chain joins TRBV9 and TRBJ1-2, with 9 bases fitting TRBD1. J gave up 3 bases and V 7 bases, and 7 bases lay outside the gene matches. Germline CDR1 SGDLS, CDR2 YYNGEE. The CDR3 covers 14 residues.